The subject of this entry is one T cell receptor (beta chain). The CDR3 is made up of 14 amino acids. Germline assignment: CDR1 MNHEY and CDR2 SMNVEV (reference sequence). J gave up 12 bases and V 6 bases, and 9 bases lay outside the gene matches. The PCR used 60 Vbeta and 13 Jbeta primers. Only in-frame clones appear in the TCRdb table, and some are missing; sequencing was by immunoSEQ multiplex PCR. Here the sample spans approximately 170,000 clones, just over 75% being singletons. These data originate in a study of cytomegalovirus exposure and HLA in healthy donors. V gene TRBV27 combines with J gene TRBJ1-6; TRBD1 matches 9 bases. Sequenced input: PBMCs. The receptor comes from a woman in her thirties in good health and CMV-seropositive. CDR3 coding DNA: TGTGCCAGCAGCGATCGGGACAGGGCGATACCCCTCCACTTT. This codes for CASSDRDRAIPLHF.